This T cell receptor (beta chain) was found in a study of graft-versus-host responses after intestinal transplantation. The V end was cut by 5 bases, the J end by 6 bases, with 17 bases between. The CDR3 length is 15 residues. Germline V gives CDR1 SGHVS, CDR2 FQNEAQ. On this clone: What it binds is not known.

Clones were sequenced by immunoSEQ multiplex PCR, and TCRdb holds only the in-frame ones, with some missing. The repertoire includes approximately 97,000 clones, roughly 91% of them detected once, and approximately 0.17% sits in the top ten. Sequenced here: unstimulated CD4+ T cells sorted from spleen or lymph node cells, sampled before transplant. This TCR was recovered from a human donor who was the organ donor for an intestinal transplant. This sequence joins TRBV7-8 and TRBJ2-1; D is possibly TRBD2 (5 bases). CDR3 DNA: TGTGCCAGCAGCCTGAGCCCCGGGGAAATCAATGAGCAGTTCTTC. Amino acid sequence: CASSLSPGEINEQFF.